The rows below give T cell receptor beta chains drawn from one sample of a study of cytomegalovirus exposure and HLA in healthy donors. This table comes from immunoSEQ multiplex PCR, and its TCRdb copy is limited to in-frame clones, with some not included. This sample yields some 180,000 clones, of which more than 75% are seen a single time; around 2.6% belongs to the top ten. Sample: PBMCs. Receptors were obtained from a man younger than 40 in good health and CMV-seropositive. CDR3s include the opening cysteine and the closing phenylalanine or tryptophan. D genes are given only for firm matches.

TRBV5-4	TRBJ2-3	NA	TGTGCCAGCAGCTTGAGGAGCCCAGATACGCAGTATTTT	CASSLRSPDTQYF
TRBV4-1	TRBJ1-4	NA	TGCGCCAGCAGCCAAGGTGGCGCAGGGCTTGCAACTAATGAAAAACTGTTTTTT	CASSQGGAGLATNEKLFF
TRBV7-8	TRBJ2-5	TRBD2	TGTGCCAGCAGCTATGAAGGACTAGCGGGAGAGACCCAGTACTTC	CASSYEGLAGETQYF
TRBV27	TRBJ2-5	TRBD1	TGTGCCAGCAGTTTCGGGGGACAGGGTAGTTGGGAGACCCAGTACTTC	CASSFGGQGSWETQYF
TRBV7-2	TRBJ2-5	TRBD2	TGTGCCAGCATCAAAGAGGGACTAGCGGCAAACCAAGAGACCCAGTACTTC	CASIKEGLAANQETQYF
TRBV29-1	TRBJ1-5	TRBD1	TGCAGCGTTGGGGCTGGGACAGCTAATCAGCCCCAGCATTTT	CSVGAGTANQPQHF
TRBV4-1	TRBJ2-5	TRBD2	TGCGCCAGCAGCCAAGATCGAGCGGGAGGGCCGAGGGGTGAGACCCAGTACTTC	CASSQDRAGGPRGETQYF
TRBV7-2	TRBJ1-2	TRBD1	TGTGCCAGCAGCTTAGGCAGGACAGGGGGACAAAGTGGCTACACCTTC	CASSLGRTGGQSGYTF
TRBV7-9	TRBJ1-2	NA	TGTGCCAGCAGCCCCCTGTGGGAGGGAGCTAACTATGGCTACACCTTC	CASSPLWEGANYGYTF
TRBV2	TRBJ2-5	TRBD1	TGTGCCAGCAGTGCGTGGACAGGGCTAGAGACCCAGTACTTC	CASSAWTGLETQYF
TRBV29-1	TRBJ2-1	TRBD1	TGCAGCGTTCGGACAGGGGGCTCGAGCTCCTACAATGAGCAGTTCTTC	CSVRTGGSSSYNEQFF
TRBV4-2	TRBJ2-2	NA	TGTGCCAGCAGCCAAGCCTCAGACAGCGACCCCACCGGGGAGCTGTTTTTT	CASSQASDSDPTGELFF
TRBV25-1	TRBJ1-1	NA	TGTGCCAGCAGTCCCAGGGCCACTGAAGCTTTCTTT	CASSPRATEAFF